The 32 T cell receptor beta chains given below trace back to one sample, sequenced in a study of regulatory T cells in long-lasting Graves disease. To make TCR beta libraries, researchers used iRepertoire HTBI primers and Arm-PCR of CDR3 regions. MiXCR was run by TCRdb on the multiplex PCR reads, yielding one entry per CDR3 protein. This sample carries hundreds of thousands of distinct CDR3 sequences, 15% to 20% of them seen once, and the ten largest clones take more than 20%. Stated time point: newly diagnosed GD, antithyroid drugs for less than 3 months. TCR sequences were obtained from RNA taken from PBMCs. This same sample was also part of a study on T cells in Graves' hyperthyroidism and ophthalmopathy.

The sequencing here drew on peripheral blood mononuclear cells (PBMCs), taken at new diagnosis, from a patient treated with antithyroid drugs. These receptors all come from a woman aged 35-60 years with Graves disease.

In its sample, this clonotype was seen many times. The chain links TRBV5-6 to TRBJ2-1; the match to TRBD1 covers 10 bases. The CDR3 length is 13 residues. The V gene end was trimmed by 10 bases and the J gene end by 7 bases; junction bases not matched to a gene: 8. Germline V gene sequence: CDR1 SGHDT, CDR2 YYEEEE. The CDR3 region has the DNA TGTGCCGGGGGACAGGGGTTAGAAAATGAGCAGTTCTTC. It is translated as CAGGQGLENEQFF.

Ten or more counts support this clonotype. The chain links TRBV18 to TRBJ1-2; D is possibly TRBD1 (5 bases). The CDR3 contains 13 residues. V lost 6 bases and J lost 7, with 15 bases in between. Germline V gene lookup returns CDR1 KGHSH and CDR2 LQKENI. DNA for the CDR3: TGTGCCAGCTCCCCTGACAGTTACGGTGGCTACACCTTC. It encodes CASSPDSYGGYTF.

This clonotype was seen more than once but under ten times. This chain connects TRBV3-1 to TRBJ1-3; D unresolved. Germline assignment: CDR1 LGHDT and CDR2 YNNKEL (reference sequence). V dropped 0 bases and J dropped 10 bases, with 7 bases sitting between them. The CDR3 spans 12 residues. The CDR3 region has the DNA TGTGCCAGCAGCCAAGAACGACGGACCATATATTTT. Translation gives CASSQERRTIYF.

This clonotype was observed many times. V is TRBV10-1 and J is TRBJ1-1; TRBD1 is a possible D gene (5 bases). The germline V and J ends were trimmed by 5 bases and 3 bases, with 10 bases remaining between them. Germline loops: CDR1 WNHNN, CDR2 SYGVQD (reference sequence). The CDR3 is 13 residues long. CDR3 residues: CASSIGRDTEAFF. The CDR3 DNA reads TGCGCCAGCAGTATCGGCAGGGACACTGAAGCTTTCTTT.

The rearrangement links TRBV5-1 to TRBJ2-5; 10 bases line up with TRBD2. CDR3 length: 16 residues. The germline gives CDR1 SGHRS, CDR2 YFSETQ. Unmatched junction bases numbered 10, after V lost 3 bases and J lost 5 bases. As DNA, the CDR3 is TGCGCCAGCAGCTCCCTACTCAGCGGGGGGGGGGAGACCCAGTACTTC. Amino acid sequence: CASSSLLSGGGETQYF.

Of note for this clonotype: A much larger clone differs from this one at a single base, so this may be a read error. The chain carries TRBV6-5 and TRBJ1-5; no firm D call. The CDR3 has 16 amino acids. Trimming took 0 bases from V and 2 from J, leaving 11 bases between them. The germline V gene has CDR1 MNHEY and CDR2 SVGAGI. The CDR3 DNA reads TGTGCCAGCAGTTACTCGGCGGGATCGGGCAATCAGCCCCAGCATTTT. Translated, it gives CASSYSAGSGNQPQHF.

The table lists this clonotype with a few counts. This rearrangement joins TRBV27 to TRBJ1-3; D is undetermined. The CDR3 spans 15 residues. Germline V gene data show CDR1 as MNHEY and CDR2 as SMNVEV (reference sequence). The germline V and J ends were trimmed by 5 bases and 2 bases, with 13 bases remaining between them. CDR3 amino acids: CASSRASATGNTIYF. In DNA, the CDR3 is TGTGCCAGCAGTAGAGCGTCAGCTACTGGAAACACCATATATTTT.

This clonotype was seen only a few times. The V gene is TRBV4-1, the J gene TRBJ2-7; tentative D call: TRBD2 (6 bases). There are 14 residues in the CDR3. Germline V gene sequence: CDR1 MGHRA, CDR2 YSYEKL. Trimming shortened V by 4 bases and J by 7 bases, and 17 bases separated the two germline ends. CDR3 DNA sequence: TGCGCCAGCAGCCCAGCAGAAGGGGCGGGGGAGCAGTACTTC. This translates into CASSPAEGAGEQYF.

On this clonotype itself: This may stem from a read error, because a much larger clone lies one nucleotide away. The chain links TRBV6-4 to TRBJ2-3, with 7 bases lining up with TRBD2. Germline V CDR1 and CDR2: MRHNA, SNTAGT. The CDR3 is made up of 13 amino acids. After removal of 3 bases from V and 5 bases from J, the junction contained 2 bases not matched to a gene. The CDR3 reads CASSESGGDTQYF. For the CDR3, the DNA is TGTGCCAGCAGTGAATCGGGGGGAGATACGCAGTATTTT.

This clonotype was counted ten times or more. This rearrangement joins TRBV20-1 to TRBJ1-1, with D possibly matching TRBD1 (5 bases). Germline V gene lookup returns CDR1 DFQATT and CDR2 SNEGSKA (reference sequence). V was cut by 5 bases and J by 0 bases, with 10 bases left in between. This CDR3 spans 13 amino acids. CDR3 in DNA: TGCAGTGCTGGGGGACGGGTGAACACTGAAGCTTTCTTT. As protein: CSAGGRVNTEAFF.

V usage is TRBV19 and J usage is TRBJ1-5; D remains unclear. V was shortened by 4 bases and J by 7 bases, with 11 bases between the two germline ends. This CDR3 is built from 13 residues. The germline CDR1 and CDR2 sequences are LNHDA and SQIVND (reference sequence). The CDR3 spells CASSNPLGQPQHF. Here the CDR3 DNA reads TGTGCCAGTAGTAACCCGCTGGGGCAGCCCCAGCATTTT.

The V and J genes are TRBV19 and TRBJ1-1; D gene uncertain. Germline assignment: CDR1 LNHDA and CDR2 SQIVND (reference sequence). Trimming left V 6 bases short and J 5 bases short, with 19 bases between. The CDR3 totals 15 residues. The CDR3 DNA follows: TGTGCCAGTAGACACCGGGCCCTAACGGGAACTGAAGCTTTCTTT. This translates into CASRHRALTGTEAFF.

This chain links TRBV20-1 with TRBJ2-7; 7 bases map to TRBD2. The CDR3 is made up of 14 amino acids. V was clipped by 0 bases and J by 2 bases; unmatched bases: 4. The germline V gene encodes CDR1 DFQATT and CDR2 SNEGSKA (reference sequence). This CDR3 reads CSARDFAGAYEQYF. In DNA form, the CDR3 reads TGCAGTGCTAGAGATTTTGCGGGGGCCTACGAGCAGTACTTC.

This clonotype was detected ten times or more. The chain links TRBV6-2 or TRBV6-3 to TRBJ2-7; D unclear. Germline values: CDR1 MNHEY, CDR2 SVGEGT. The CDR3 contains 13 residues. Trimming shortened V by 4 bases and J by 3 bases, and 10 bases separated the two germline ends. This CDR3 reads CASSSDGHYEQYF. CDR3 coding DNA: TGTGCCAGCAGTTCCGATGGTCACTACGAGCAGTACTTC.

The V gene is TRBV7-9, the J gene TRBJ2-7; D might be TRBD2 (6 bases). Germline V gives CDR1 SEHNR, CDR2 FQNEAQ (reference sequence). The CDR3 sequence is 15 residues long. V lost 2 bases and J 5 bases, leaving 16 bases between the germline ends. The CDR3 here is CASSLTGASADEQYF. CDR3 DNA: TGTGCCAGCAGCTTAACCGGGGCTAGCGCAGACGAGCAGTACTTC. Filled out from reference TRBV7-9 and TRBJ2-7, the complete variable domain reads DTGVSQNPRHKITKRGQNVTFRCDPISEHNRLYWYRQTLGQGPEFLTYFQNEAQLEKSRLLSDRFSAERPKGSFSTLEIQRTEQGDSAMYLCASSLTGASADEQYFGPGTRLTVT.

This clonotype showed up just once. A single base is all that separates this from a far larger clone, so a read error is likely. The rearrangement uses TRBV7-9 and TRBJ1-4, with D tentatively TRBD1 (6 bases). This CDR3 contains 13 residues. The germline V gene encodes CDR1 SEHNR and CDR2 FQNEAQ (reference sequence). CDR3 nucleotide sequence: TGTACCAGCAGGGGATCCGCCGGTGAAAAACTGTTTTTT. It is translated as CTSRGSAGEKLFF.

This clonotype was recorded many times. The chain uses TRBV2 and TRBJ1-3; D is unresolved. The CDR3 is 12 residues long. CDR1 is SNHLY and CDR2 is FYNNEI in the germline V gene. The V gene lost 6 bases and the J gene lost 4 bases, with 7 bases spanning the gap. For the CDR3, the DNA is TGTGCCAGCAGGGGTGAAGGAAACACCATATATTTT. The encoded protein is CASRGEGNTIYF.

This chain joins TRBV5-1 and TRBJ2-2; TRBD1 might be the D (5 bases). Trimming stripped 0 bases from V and 3 bases from J, with 9 bases between. There are 15 residues in the CDR3. Germline V gives CDR1 SGHRS, CDR2 YFSETQ. The CDR3 bases are TGCGCCAGCAGCTTGGAGGGGCTGGACACCGGGGAGCTGTTTTTT. Translated, it gives CASSLEGLDTGELFF.

In this sample, this clonotype turned up many times. The chain is built from TRBV6-1 and TRBJ1-5; D unresolved. V was cut by 7 bases and J by 5 bases, with 18 bases left in between. The CDR3 is 15 amino acids. Germline V CDR1 and CDR2: MNHNS, SASEGT. The CDR3 reads CASNRGLLADQPQHF. DNA for the CDR3: TGTGCCAGCAATAGAGGATTACTAGCTGATCAGCCCCAGCATTTT.

This clonotype was observed a handful of times. The chain has TRBV29-1 and TRBJ2-1; 7 nucleotides agree with TRBD2. This CDR3 contains 14 residues. Losses at the gene ends were 8 bases for V and 5 bases for J; bases not matched to a gene: 12. Germline assignment: CDR1 SQVTM and CDR2 ANQGSEA. This CDR3 reads CSINPGTIDNEQFF. The CDR3 nucleotides are TGCAGCATAAATCCCGGGACTATAGACAATGAGCAGTTCTTC.

This clonotype was seen ten or more times. V is TRBV10-3 and J is TRBJ2-3; 11 nucleotides match TRBD2. This CDR3 is built from 15 residues. Trimming took 6 bases from V and 2 from J; bases not matched to a gene: 4. Germline-derived CDR1 and CDR2 are ENHRY and SYGVKD. CDR3 sequence: CAISLAGGFTDTQYF. Here the CDR3 DNA reads TGTGCCATCAGCTTAGCGGGGGGGTTCACAGATACGCAGTATTTT.

This clonotype has a handful of counts. The CDR3 protein is CASGSSGGRLEETQYF. In DNA form, the CDR3 reads TGTGCTAGTGGTTCGTCAGGGGGTAGGCTAGAAGAGACCCAGTACTTC. This chain connects TRBV12-5 to TRBJ2-5; TRBD1 matches at 7 bases. Trimming cost V 4 bases and J 3 bases; bases outside gene matches: 11. The germline V gene has CDR1 LGHNT and CDR2 FRNRAP. The CDR3 has 16 amino acids.

The gene calls are TRBV10-3 and TRBJ2-4; D gene ambiguous. The CDR3 loop spans 14 amino acids. Germline CDR1 ENHRY, CDR2 SYGVKD. V dropped 6 bases and J dropped 9 bases, with 18 bases sitting between them. This chain's CDR3 is CAISDGPNSGIQYF. CDR3 nucleotide sequence: TGTGCCATCAGCGATGGGCCCAACTCTGGCATTCAGTACTTC.

This clonotype was seen at least ten times. The V call is TRBV6-1, the J call TRBJ1-6, with D unclear. The CDR3 loop spans 13 amino acids. In germline, CDR1 is MNHNS, CDR2 SASEGT. V was clipped by 6 bases and J by 9 bases, with 12 bases between them. The CDR3 nucleotides are TGTGCCAGCAGACCCACGGCAGGTTCACCCCTCCACTTT. This encodes CASRPTAGSPLHF.

This clonotype came up a few times. V gene TRBV6-1 combines with J gene TRBJ2-5, with TRBD1 as a possible D gene (6 bases). The length of the CDR3 is 14 residues. CDR1 is MNHNS and CDR2 is SASEGT in the germline V gene. Trimming pared 6 bases from V and 7 bases from J, leaving 18 bases between. The CDR3 coding sequence is TGTGCCAGCAGGACGCAAGCCCTAGGGGGGACCCAGTACTTC. Translating gives CASRTQALGGTQYF.

This clonotype was seen repeatedly, ten times or more. J is TRBJ2-3 and V is TRBV28; D unresolved. Trimming shortened V by 4 bases and J by 2 bases, and 10 bases separated the two germline ends. CDR1 is MDHEN, CDR2 SYDVKM, per germline. This CDR3 has 14 residues. CDR3 in DNA: TGTGCCAGCAGTTCCCGGGCGTTCACAGATACGCAGTATTTT. The encoded protein is CASSSRAFTDTQYF.

This clonotype was seen repeatedly, ten times or more. The CDR3 sequence: CASGPRTGRENTQYF. The CDR3 DNA reads as TGTGCTAGTGGGCCGCGGACGGGACGGGAGAATACGCAGTATTTT. The chain has TRBV12-5 and TRBJ2-3; D perhaps matches TRBD2 (6 bases). V was clipped by 6 bases and J by 7 bases, with 20 bases between them. The germline V gene has CDR1 LGHNT and CDR2 FRNRAP. This CDR3 is built from 15 residues.

This clonotype appeared a few times. The rearrangement joins TRBV5-8 to TRBJ1-5, with a tentative D call TRBD1 (6 bases). The germline V gene encodes CDR1 SGHTS and CDR2 YDEGEE. This CDR3 spans 15 amino acids. V shed 0 bases and J shed 11 bases, with 18 bases lying between them. The CDR3 protein is CASSLVSSGAVTQHF. CDR3 sequence (DNA): TGTGCCAGCAGCTTGGTGTCCTCGGGGGCCGTGACCCAGCATTTT. The whole variable domain, remainder taken from reference TRBV5-8 and TRBJ1-5, is EAGVTQSPTHLIKTRGQQATLRCSPISGHTSVYWYQQALGLGLQFLLWYDEGEERNRGNFPPRFSGRQFPNYSSELNVNALELEDSALYLCASSLVSSGAVTQHFGDGTRLSIL.

Ten or more counts support this clonotype. The chain couples TRBV20-1 to TRBJ2-1; D call uncertain. This CDR3 comprises 10 residues. Germline values: CDR1 DFQATT, CDR2 SNEGSKA (reference sequence). The V end was cut by 6 bases, the J end by 6 bases, with 6 bases between. CDR3 region: CSARTNEQFF. CDR3 nucleotide sequence: TGCAGTGCAAGAACCAATGAGCAGTTCTTC.

This clonotype was seen at least ten times. J is TRBJ1-5 and V is TRBV19, with 7 bases identical to TRBD1. The CDR3 extends over 13 amino acids. CDR1 is LNHDA and CDR2 is SQIVND in the germline V gene (reference sequence). J was trimmed by 6 bases and V by 6 bases; bases with no gene match: 5. CDR3 in amino acids: CASSPQGSQPQHF. CDR3 bases: TGTGCCAGTAGCCCACAGGGGTCTCAGCCCCAGCATTTT.

This clonotype was seen many times. The rearrangement uses TRBV5-4 and TRBJ1-1; 7 nucleotides match TRBD1. The CDR3 spans 14 residues. The V and J ends lost 3 bases and 4 bases, in that order; junction bases with no gene match: 6. Germline CDR1 is SGHNT and CDR2 is YYREEE (reference sequence). CDR3 nucleotide sequence: TGTGCCAGCAGCTCGGGAGACAGGGCCACTGAAGCTTTCTTT. Its translation is CASSSGDRATEAFF.

The sample holds many counts of this clonotype. One junction end does not reproduce the germline sequence, and a read error may be involved. The genes are TRBV2 and TRBJ2-1; TRBD1 is a possible D gene (5 bases). Germline V gene sequence: CDR1 SNHLY, CDR2 FYNNEI. The CDR3 is 14 amino acids. CDR3 nucleotides: TGTGCCAGCAGGGAAGGGGTCCCCTACAATGAGCAGTTCTTC. It yields the protein CASREGVPYNEQFF. Using reference TRBV2 and TRBJ2-1 for the parts outside the CDR3, the full variable domain is EPEVTQTPSHQVTQMGQEVILRCVPISNHLYFYWYRQILGQKVEFLVSFYNNEISEKSEIFDDQFSVERPDGSNFTLKIRSTKLEDSAMYFCASREGVPYNEQFFGPGTRLTVL.